This T cell receptor (beta chain) was captured by sequencing in a study of neurological immune-mediated disorders. This clonotype appeared many times. Germline CDR1 SEHNR, CDR2 FQNEAQ (reference sequence). Trimming cost V 2 bases and J 3 bases; bases outside gene matches: 10. The CDR3 length is 17 residues. Synthesis of cDNA was performed by 5'RACE using 10-nucleotide random UMIs. Each sequencing run yielded over 200 million TCR-beta sequences from 15-18 subjects. Each CDR3 protein is one row after TCRdb ran MiXCR on the 5' RACE reads. The data show tens of thousands of distinct CDR3 sequences, with under 2% seen just once and under 2.5% held by the top ten.

The chain is built from TRBV7-9 and TRBJ2-1, with 7 bases fitting TRBD2. The receptor's source is a woman aged 35 to 49 with multiple sclerosis. The sequenced sample was PBMCs. The CDR3: CASSLQSWGGYYNEQFF. CDR3 in DNA: TGTGCCAGCAGCTTACAGTCGTGGGGGGGTTACTACAATGAGCAGTTCTTC.